The sequence of this T cell receptor beta chain was determined in a study of cytomegalovirus exposure and HLA in healthy donors. Whole-study findings and limits: Reportedly, diagnosis of cytomegalovirus status by the classifier showed high specificity and sensitivity.

Comment on this clone: Its antigen is unidentified.

CDR1 and CDR2 from the germline V gene are LNHNV and YYDKDF (reference sequence). Trimming took 1 base from V and 4 from J, leaving 14 bases between them. There are 16 residues in the CDR3. It was with 60 Vbeta and 13 Jbeta primers that the PCR ran. Profiling relied on immunoSEQ multiplex PCR, and the TCRdb table lists in-frame clones only, not all of them. The sample contains about 160,000 clones, roughly 81% of which appear only once. This clonotype originated in a man aged 18-30 years in good health and CMV-seropositive. The rearrangement uses TRBV15 and TRBJ2-1; the D gene is possibly TRBD1 (5 bases). The sequencing sample was made of PBMCs. CDR3 region: CATSRGSEGAYNEQFF. CDR3 DNA sequence: TGTGCCACCAGCAGAGGGTCCGAAGGGGCTTACAATGAGCAGTTCTTC.